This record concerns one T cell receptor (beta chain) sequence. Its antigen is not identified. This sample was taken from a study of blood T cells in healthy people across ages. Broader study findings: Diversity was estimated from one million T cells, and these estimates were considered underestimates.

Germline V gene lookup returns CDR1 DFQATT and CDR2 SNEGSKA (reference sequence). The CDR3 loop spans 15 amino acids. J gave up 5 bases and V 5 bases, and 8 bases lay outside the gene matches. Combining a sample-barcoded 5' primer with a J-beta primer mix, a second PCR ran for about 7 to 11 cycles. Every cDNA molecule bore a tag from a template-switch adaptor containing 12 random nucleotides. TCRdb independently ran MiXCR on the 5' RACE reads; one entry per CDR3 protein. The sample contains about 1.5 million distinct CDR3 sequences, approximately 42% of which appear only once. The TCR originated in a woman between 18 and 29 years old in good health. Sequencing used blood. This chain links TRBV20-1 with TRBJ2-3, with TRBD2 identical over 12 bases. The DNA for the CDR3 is TGCAGTGCTCCCCGGACTAGCGGGACGGGAGATACGCAGTATTTT. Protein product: CSAPRTSGTGDTQYF.